One and the same sample provided the 32 T cell receptor beta chains below, sequenced in a study of CD8 T cells in ankylosing spondylitis. TCRdb recomputed calls from the 5' RACE reads with MiXCR, one row per CDR3 protein. In the table there are 130,000 to 150,000 distinct CDR3 sequences, roughly 7.7% of which are singletons. The sample taken for sequencing was synovial fluid, either unsorted or a sorted T cell fraction (not recorded which). Receptors originate from a male donor with ankylosing spondylitis.

This clonotype was detected only a few times. V gene TRBV6-1 combines with J gene TRBJ1-3; possible D gene TRBD1, 5 bases. V was cut by 7 bases and J by 2 bases, with 9 bases left in between. The germline CDR1 and CDR2 sequences are MNHNS and SASEGT. The CDR3 runs 13 residues. The CDR3 protein is CASTGYTGNTIYF. The CDR3 nucleotides are TGTGCCAGCACAGGGTATACTGGAAACACCATATATTTT.

The chain employs TRBV5-1 and TRBJ2-5, with D perhaps matching TRBD2 (6 bases). The germline V gene has CDR1 SGHRS and CDR2 YFSETQ. Trimming cost V 4 bases and J 5 bases, with 15 bases left between them. The CDR3 totals 14 residues. CDR3 amino acids: CASSRGLLEETQYF. The CDR3 DNA is TGCGCCAGCAGCCGGGGACTGTTGGAGGAGACCCAGTACTTC. Drawing the rest from reference TRBV5-1 and TRBJ2-5, the complete variable domain is KAGVTQTPRYLIKTRGQQVTLSCSPISGHRSVSWYQQTPGQGLQFLFEYFSETQRNKGNFPGRFSGRQFSNSRSEMNVSTLELGDSALYLCASSRGLLEETQYFGPGTRLLVL.

This sequence joins TRBV7-8 and TRBJ2-7; 10 nucleotides match TRBD1. The germline CDR1 and CDR2 sequences are SGHVS and FQNEAQ. Trimming removed 5 bases from V and 3 bases from J; junction bases left unmatched: 10. The CDR3 totals 16 residues. The CDR3 reads CASSAAPGQGIYEQYF. CDR3 nucleotides: TGTGCCAGCAGCGCCGCGCCGGGACAGGGGATCTACGAGCAGTACTTC.

This clonotype occurred many times. V and J are TRBV6-5 and TRBJ1-1; D is perhaps TRBD1 (6 bases). The CDR3 extends over 17 amino acids. Germline CDR1 and CDR2: MNHEY and SVGAGI. V lost 1 base and J lost 11, with 26 bases in between. CDR3 sequence reads: CASSYLGAMLSGAGAFF. For the CDR3, the DNA is TGTGCCAGCAGTTACTTGGGAGCAATGTTGTCGGGGGCGGGGGCTTTCTTT.

In this sample, this clonotype turned up a few times. The chain employs TRBV7-6 and TRBJ2-5, with 13 positions matching TRBD2. Unmatched junction bases numbered 7, after V lost 5 bases and J lost 7 bases. From germline, CDR1 is SGHVS and CDR2 FNYEAQ. The CDR3 consists of 15 residues. For the CDR3, the DNA is TGTGCCAGCAGCCAAACTAGCGGGGGGGTCGGGACCCAGTACTTC. It yields the protein CASSQTSGGVGTQYF.

The chain carries TRBV28 and TRBJ2-7; tentative D call: TRBD2 (6 bases). Germline CDR1 MDHEN, CDR2 SYDVKM. There are 14 residues in the CDR3. Trimming took 3 bases from V and 2 from J, leaving 11 bases between them. The CDR3 sequence is CASSLVGGTYEQYF. The CDR3 DNA reads as TGTGCCAGCAGTTTGGTGGGGGGTACCTACGAGCAGTACTTC.

The sample holds many counts of this clonotype. The chain carries TRBV28 and TRBJ2-7; weak D call: TRBD1 (5 bases). The germline CDR1 and CDR2 sequences are MDHEN and SYDVKM. This CDR3 is built from 14 residues. The V and J ends lost 6 bases and 6 bases respectively, with 18 bases between them. The DNA of the CDR3 is TGTGCCAGCAGCCTCATCTCCAGGGCCTCCGAGCAGTACTTC. The encoded protein is CASSLISRASEQYF.

This chain connects TRBV7-9 to TRBJ2-7; D assignment may be TRBD1 or TRBD2 (5 bases each). Germline V lookup: CDR1 SEHNR, CDR2 FQNEAQ (reference sequence). V gave up 3 bases and J gave up 2 bases, with 17 bases separating them. The CDR3 totals 16 residues. The CDR3 loop is CASSFSLGTLTYEQYF. CDR3 DNA sequence: TGTGCCAGCAGCTTCTCTCTGGGGACGTTAACCTACGAGCAGTACTTC.

The genes are TRBV29-1 and TRBJ2-6; the D is unclear. V was trimmed by 5 bases and J by 0 bases, leaving 11 bases between them. Germline CDR1 SQVTM, CDR2 ANQGSEA. CDR3 length: 15 residues. CDR3 nucleotide sequence: TGCAGCGTTAGTTTTGGAAGCTCTGGGGCCAACGTCCTGACTTTC. Translated, it gives CSVSFGSSGANVLTF.

This clonotype was detected ten times or more. The chain employs TRBV12-3 or TRBV12-4 and TRBJ1-1; D is unresolved. The CDR3 covers 16 residues. V lost 6 bases, J lost 1 base, and 18 bases lay in between. This CDR3 reads CASSATTTGRNTEAFF. CDR3 sequence (DNA): TGTGCCAGCAGCGCAACTACGACTGGGAGGAACACTGAAGCTTTCTTT.

This clonotype has ten or more counts. V usage is TRBV5-1 and J usage is TRBJ2-5, with D maybe TRBD2 (5 bases). V gave up 0 bases and J gave up 7 bases, with 16 bases separating them. This CDR3 has 15 amino acids. Germline V gives CDR1 SGHRS, CDR2 YFSETQ. CDR3 amino acids: CASSLAGQAEGTQYF. For the CDR3, the DNA is TGCGCCAGCAGCTTGGCTGGCCAGGCCGAGGGGACCCAGTACTTC.

This clonotype has at least ten counts. The chain is built from TRBV11-2 and TRBJ2-1, with unresolved D. CDR1 and CDR2 (germline): SGHAT, FQNNGV. The CDR3 totals 13 residues. Trimming cost V 3 bases and J 4 bases, with 7 bases left between them. The CDR3 region has the DNA TGTGCCAGCAGCTTCGGGCAGTACAATGAGCAGTTCTTC. As protein: CASSFGQYNEQFF.

This clonotype was counted at least ten times. The genes are TRBV7-3 and TRBJ2-2, with D possibly matching TRBD1 (5 bases). The CDR3 extends over 16 amino acids. With 4 bases removed from V and 4 bases from J, the gap between germline ends came to 16 bases. Germline CDR1 reads SGHTA; CDR2 reads FQGTGA. The CDR3 region is CASSSVGVPTTGELFF. Written as DNA, the CDR3 is TGTGCCAGCAGCTCCGTAGGGGTGCCGACCACCGGGGAGCTGTTTTTT.

This clonotype was recorded many times. The chain employs TRBV29-1 and TRBJ2-2; 7 nucleotides agree with TRBD1. Trimming removed 6 bases from V and 7 bases from J; junction bases left unmatched: 17. Germline CDR1 and CDR2: SQVTM and ANQGSEA. This CDR3 comprises 16 residues. Here the CDR3 reads CSVRRETGMFGGELFF. CDR3 DNA: TGCAGCGTCCGAAGGGAGACAGGGATGTTCGGCGGGGAGCTGTTTTTT.

This clonotype was seen many times. J is TRBJ2-3 and V is TRBV7-8, with D perhaps matching TRBD2 (5 bases). The CDR3 runs to 18 residues. The germline V gene has CDR1 SGHVS and CDR2 FQNEAQ. The V and J ends lost 5 bases and 2 bases respectively, with 23 bases between them. This chain's CDR3 is CASSTRRPSGITTDTQYF. In DNA form, the CDR3 reads TGTGCCAGCAGCACCAGGCGACCCTCCGGGATCACCACAGATACGCAGTATTTT. Combining the CDR3 with reference TRBV7-8 and TRBJ2-3 gives the whole variable domain GAGVSQSPRYKVAKRGQDVALRCDPISGHVSLFWYQQALGQGPEFLTYFQNEAQLDKSGLPSDRFFAERPEGSVSTLKIQRTQQEDSAVYLCASSTRRPSGITTDTQYFGPGTRLTVL.

This rearrangement joins TRBV12-3 or TRBV12-4 to TRBJ1-2; 9 bases fit TRBD1. V lost 4 bases, J lost 2 bases, and 2 bases stayed unmatched. This CDR3 is 14 amino acids long. The DNA for the CDR3 is TGTGCCAGCAGTTGGACAGGGGACAACTATGGCTACACCTTC. This translates into CASSWTGDNYGYTF.

This clonotype was detected many times. The genes are TRBV11-1 and TRBJ2-2; no clear D gene. Deletions cut 2 bases from V and 2 bases from J, with 12 bases between. Per the germline V gene, CDR1 is SGHAT and CDR2 is FQDESV (reference sequence). The CDR3 spans 16 residues. CDR3 protein: CASSLMGRPNTGELFF. In nucleotides, the CDR3 is TGTGCCAGCAGCTTAATGGGCAGGCCAAACACCGGGGAGCTGTTTTTT.

The chain recombines TRBV20-1 with TRBJ1-1, with D uncertain. From germline, CDR1 is DFQATT and CDR2 SNEGSKA (reference sequence). The CDR3 runs 12 residues. V lost 0 bases and J lost 4, with 6 bases in between. Here the CDR3 reads CSARDFGTEAFF. The DNA of the CDR3 is TGCAGTGCTAGAGATTTCGGCACTGAAGCTTTCTTT.

Only a few counts were recorded for this clonotype. The V call is TRBV7-2, the J call TRBJ2-7; tentative D call: TRBD2 (5 bases). CDR3 length: 13 amino acids. Germline values: CDR1 SGHTA, CDR2 FQGNSA. V was clipped by 6 bases and J by 5 bases, with 14 bases between them. CDR3 bases: TGTGCCAGCAGTCATAGAACTAGGAACGAGCAGTACTTC. Encoded protein: CASSHRTRNEQYF. The full variable domain, with the rest looked up from reference TRBV7-2 and TRBJ2-7, is GAGVSQSPSNKVTEKGKDVELRCDPISGHTALYWYRQSLGQGLEFLIYFQGNSAPDKSGLPSDRFSAERTGGSVSTLTIQRTQQEDSAVYLCASSHRTRNEQYFGPGTRLTVT.

The chain is built from TRBV18 and TRBJ2-5; D is possibly TRBD1 or TRBD2 (6 bases each). V was shortened by 4 bases and J by 4 bases, with 16 bases between the two germline ends. The CDR3 sequence is 15 residues long. CDR1 and CDR2 from the germline V gene are KGHSH and LQKENI. The DNA for the CDR3 is TGTGCCAGCTCACGGCCTGGAGGGGGAACAGAGACCCAGTACTTC. Its protein product is CASSRPGGGTETQYF.

Many counts were recorded for this clonotype. This chain links TRBV11-1 with TRBJ2-7; possible D gene TRBD1, 5 bases. V lost 5 bases, J lost 3 bases, and 23 bases lay in between. The CDR3 has 17 amino acids. In germline, CDR1 is SGHAT, CDR2 FQDESV (reference sequence). This chain's CDR3 is CASSPKMPDTRHYEQYF. CDR3 sequence (DNA): TGTGCCAGCAGCCCCAAGATGCCGGACACGAGACACTACGAGCAGTACTTC.

This clonotype was seen many times. This chain links TRBV5-1 with TRBJ2-2, with 9 bases lining up with TRBD1. V gave up 0 bases and J gave up 3 bases; unmatched junction bases: 0. The length of the CDR3 is 15 residues. Germline loops: CDR1 SGHRS, CDR2 YFSETQ. The CDR3: CASSLGDRDTGELFF. CDR3 DNA sequence: TGCGCCAGCAGCTTGGGGGACAGGGACACCGGGGAGCTGTTTTTT.

V and J are TRBV28 and TRBJ2-3; D is ambiguous. The CDR3 runs to 15 residues. Trimming shortened V by 6 bases and J by 1 base, and 14 bases separated the two germline ends. In germline, CDR1 is MDHEN, CDR2 SYDVKM. The CDR3 DNA reads as TGTGCCAGCAGGTCAGAGTATTACCGCACAGATACGCAGTATTTT. Amino acids: CASRSEYYRTDTQYF.

This clonotype was observed many times. The chain has TRBV7-2 and TRBJ1-4; the D gene is possibly TRBD1 (5 bases). Between the trimmed V and J ends, which lost 5 bases and 8 bases, there was a span of 15 bases. CDR3 length equals 14 residues. Germline V gene lookup returns CDR1 SGHTA and CDR2 FQGNSA. Here the CDR3 reads CASSPSGGNEKLFF. Written as DNA, the CDR3 is TGTGCCAGCAGCCCGTCGGGGGGAAACGAAAAACTGTTTTTT.

There are many counts of this clonotype. The chain is built from TRBV11-1 and TRBJ2-7; D unclear. Germline CDR1 is SGHAT and CDR2 is FQDESV (reference sequence). V was trimmed by 5 bases and J by 4 bases, leaving 12 bases between them. CDR3 size: 13 residues. The CDR3 sequence is CASSDPYLYEQYF. Here the CDR3 DNA reads TGTGCCAGCAGCGACCCTTATCTATACGAGCAGTACTTC.

This clonotype has at least ten counts. The V and J genes are TRBV20-1 and TRBJ2-7, with 10 bases matching TRBD2. Germline CDR1 is DFQATT and CDR2 is SNEGSKA (reference sequence). V shed 4 bases and J 4 bases; nucleotides not matched to a gene: 7. This CDR3 contains 14 residues. The CDR3, as DNA: TGCAGTGCTACCAAAGCGGGAGGGAAGTACGAGCAGTACTTC. Translating gives CSATKAGGKYEQYF.

V and J are TRBV5-4 and TRBJ1-4; 7 bases map to TRBD1. V lost 4 bases, J lost 7 bases, and 7 bases stayed unmatched. This CDR3 contains 14 residues. CDR1 is SGHNT, CDR2 YYREEE, per germline (reference sequence). The CDR3 region has the DNA TGTGCCAGCAGCGAAAGACAGGGAGTTGAAAAACTGTTTTTT. It encodes CASSERQGVEKLFF.

The chain couples TRBV2 to TRBJ1-1; TRBD1 matches at 8 bases. Trimming at V came to 4 bases and at J to 8 bases, leaving 6 bases not matched to a gene. Germline CDR1 and CDR2: SNHLY and FYNNEI. The CDR3 contains 13 residues. CDR3 loop: CASSGGQGLEAFF. The DNA for the CDR3 is TGTGCCAGCAGTGGTGGACAGGGACTCGAAGCTTTCTTT.

This clonotype was picked up a small number of times. The J gene is TRBJ2-1, the V gene TRBV27; 7 bases map to TRBD2. Germline CDR1 is MNHEY and CDR2 is SMNVEV (reference sequence). Losses at the gene ends were 0 bases for V and 4 bases for J; bases not matched to a gene: 3. The CDR3 sequence is 15 residues long. CDR3 protein: CASSLSGDYYNEQFF. For the CDR3, the DNA is TGTGCCAGCAGTTTATCAGGGGACTATTACAATGAGCAGTTCTTC.

This clonotype was found many times. The genes are TRBV7-8 and TRBJ2-7, with 9 bases identical to TRBD1. Losses at the gene ends were 4 bases for V and 2 bases for J; bases not matched to a gene: 3. CDR3 length: 14 amino acids. The germline V gene encodes CDR1 SGHVS and CDR2 FQNEAQ. The chain's CDR3 is CASSWNRGPYEQYF. As DNA, the CDR3 is TGTGCCAGCAGCTGGAACAGGGGGCCCTACGAGCAGTACTTC. The full variable domain, its missing parts supplied by reference TRBV7-8 and TRBJ2-7, is GAGVSQSPRYKVAKRGQDVALRCDPISGHVSLFWYQQALGQGPEFLTYFQNEAQLDKSGLPSDRFFAERPEGSVSTLKIQRTQQEDSAVYLCASSWNRGPYEQYFGPGTRLTVT.

J is TRBJ1-2 and V is TRBV25-1; tentative D call: TRBD1 (5 bases). The CDR3 extends over 12 amino acids. Germline V gene data show CDR1 as MGHDK and CDR2 as SYGVNS. Trimming shortened V by 4 bases and J by 7 bases, and 10 bases separated the two germline ends. Here the CDR3 reads CASSGHGGGYTF. In nucleotides, the CDR3 is TGTGCCAGCAGTGGGCACGGGGGTGGCTACACCTTC.

This clonotype appeared many times. The rearrangement links TRBV6-1 to TRBJ2-1; no reliable D call. Trimming removed 6 bases from V and 0 bases from J, with 12 bases in between. Germline CDR1 reads MNHNS; CDR2 reads SASEGT. This CDR3 has 15 residues. The CDR3 DNA is TGTGCCAGCAGCCCGATTGCAAGCTCCTACAATGAGCAGTTCTTC. As protein: CASSPIASSYNEQFF.